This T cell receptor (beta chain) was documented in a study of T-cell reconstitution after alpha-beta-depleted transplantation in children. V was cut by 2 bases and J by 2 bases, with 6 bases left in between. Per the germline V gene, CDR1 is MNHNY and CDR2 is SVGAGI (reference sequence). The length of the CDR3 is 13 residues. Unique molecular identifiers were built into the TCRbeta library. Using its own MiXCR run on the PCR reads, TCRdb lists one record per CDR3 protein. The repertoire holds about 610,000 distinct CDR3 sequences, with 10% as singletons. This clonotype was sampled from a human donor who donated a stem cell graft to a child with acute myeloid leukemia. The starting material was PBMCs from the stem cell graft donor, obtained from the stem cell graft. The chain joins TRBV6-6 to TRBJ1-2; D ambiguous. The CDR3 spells CASSYMGNYGYTF. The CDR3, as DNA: TGTGCCAGCAGTTACATGGGAAACTATGGCTACACCTTC.